This T cell receptor (beta chain) was captured in a study of T cell changes during pregnancy in multiple sclerosis. The CDR3 runs 15 residues. The germline V gene encodes CDR1 MNHEY and CDR2 SVGAGI. V was cut by 2 bases and J by 1 base, with 9 bases left in between. Measured with immunoSEQ multiplex PCR; TCRdb has only the in-frame clones, and not every one. The sample contains about 62,000 clones, roughly nine tenths of which appear only once. This clone was observed a single time. The sequencing here drew on peripheral blood, taken in the first trimester of pregnancy. The V and J genes are TRBV6-5 and TRBJ2-1; no reliable D call. The clonotype originates from a female donor with multiple sclerosis, enrolled in a pregnancy study. CDR3 bases: TGTGCCAGCAGTTACGCCAGGTCTTCCTACAATGAGCAGTTCTTC. Translation gives CASSYARSSYNEQFF.